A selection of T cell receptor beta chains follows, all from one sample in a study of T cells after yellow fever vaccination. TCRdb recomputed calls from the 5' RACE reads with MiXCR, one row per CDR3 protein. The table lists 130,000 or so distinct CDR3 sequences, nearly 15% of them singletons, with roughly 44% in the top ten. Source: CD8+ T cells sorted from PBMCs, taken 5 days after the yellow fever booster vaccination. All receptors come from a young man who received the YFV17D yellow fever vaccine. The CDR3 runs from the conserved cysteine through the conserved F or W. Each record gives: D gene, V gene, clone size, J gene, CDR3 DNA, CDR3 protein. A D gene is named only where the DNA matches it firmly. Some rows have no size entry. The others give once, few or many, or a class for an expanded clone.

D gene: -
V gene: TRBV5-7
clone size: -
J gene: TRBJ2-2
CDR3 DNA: TGTGCCACCAGGTTCCCCACCGGGGAGCTGTTTTTT
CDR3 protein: CATRFPTGELFF

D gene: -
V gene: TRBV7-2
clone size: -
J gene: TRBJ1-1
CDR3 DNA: TGTGCCAGCAGCTCACCCGGTTCAGGGAACACTGAAGCTTTCTTT
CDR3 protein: CASSSPGSGNTEAFF

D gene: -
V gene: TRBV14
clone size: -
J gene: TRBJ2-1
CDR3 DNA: TGTGCCAGCAGCCAATATAAAAGCTCCTACAATGAGCAGTTCTTC
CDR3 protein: CASSQYKSSYNEQFF

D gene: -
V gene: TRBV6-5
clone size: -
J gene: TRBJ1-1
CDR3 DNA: TGTGCCAGCAGTTACTCGATTGCCCGGGGTGAAGCTTTCTTT
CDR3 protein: CASSYSIARGEAFF

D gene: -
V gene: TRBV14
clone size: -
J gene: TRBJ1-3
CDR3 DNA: TGTGCCAGCAGCCAAGATCCCTTCCCTGGAAACACCATATATTTT
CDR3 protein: CASSQDPFPGNTIYF

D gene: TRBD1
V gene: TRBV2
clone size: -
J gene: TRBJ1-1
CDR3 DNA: TGTGCCAGTCGCGGACAGGGGGACACTGAAGCTTTCTTT
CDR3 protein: CASRGQGDTEAFF

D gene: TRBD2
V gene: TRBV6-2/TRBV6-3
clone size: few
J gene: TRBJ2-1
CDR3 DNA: TGTGCCAGCAGTATAGCGGGGGCTGAGCAGTTCTTC
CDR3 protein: CASSIAGAEQFF

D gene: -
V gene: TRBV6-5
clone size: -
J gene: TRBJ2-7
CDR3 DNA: TGTGCCACCAAAGGGACGGGAACTTCCTACGAGAAGTACTTC
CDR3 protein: CATKGTGTSYEKYF

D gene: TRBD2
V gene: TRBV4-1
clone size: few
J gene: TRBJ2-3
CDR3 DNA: TGCGCCAGCAGCCAGGTAGAACTAGCGGGGGATCCTAGCACAGATACGCAGTATTTT
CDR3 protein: CASSQVELAGDPSTDTQYF

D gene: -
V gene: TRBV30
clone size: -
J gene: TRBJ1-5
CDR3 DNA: TGTGCCTGGAGCGCAGGACATGAAACAGGTCAGCCCCAGCATTTT
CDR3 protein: CAWSAGHETGQPQHF

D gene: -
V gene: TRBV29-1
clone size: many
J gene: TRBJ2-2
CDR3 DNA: TGCAGCGTTGACAGGGTGGGAACCGGGGAGCTGTTTTTT
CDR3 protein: CSVDRVGTGELFF

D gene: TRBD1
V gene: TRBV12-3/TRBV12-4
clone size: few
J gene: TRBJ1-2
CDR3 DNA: TGTGTCTCCGGGACAGAGTATGGCTACACCTTC
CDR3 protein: CVSGTEYGYTF

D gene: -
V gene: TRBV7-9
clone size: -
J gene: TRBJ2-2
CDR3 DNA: TGTGCCAGCAACCTCGGCCGGGCCAACACCGGGGAGCTGTTTTTT
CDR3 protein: CASNLGRANTGELFF

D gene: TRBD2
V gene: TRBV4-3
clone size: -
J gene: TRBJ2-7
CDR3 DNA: TGCGTCAGCAGCCAAGATGATGCGCGGGGGGGCTACGAGCAGTACTTC
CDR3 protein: CVSSQDDARGGYEQYF

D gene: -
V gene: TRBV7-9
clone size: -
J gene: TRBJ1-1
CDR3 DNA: TGTGCCAGCAGCTTAGATCCCGTAGGGACTGAAGCTTTCTTT
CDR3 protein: CASSLDPVGTEAFF

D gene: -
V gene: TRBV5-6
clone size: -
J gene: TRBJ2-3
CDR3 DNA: TGTGCCAGCAGGAAAAGGGAGAGACTAGGGGGCGATACGCAGTATTTT
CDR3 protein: CASRKRERLGGDTQYF

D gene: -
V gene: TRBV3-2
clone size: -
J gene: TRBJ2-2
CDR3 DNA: TGTGCCAGCAGCCAAGGGACTAGCGACTACACCGGGGAGCTGTTTTTT
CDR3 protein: CASSQGTSDYTGELFF

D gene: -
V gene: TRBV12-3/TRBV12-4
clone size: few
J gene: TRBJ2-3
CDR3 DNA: TGTGCCAGCACCACCAGCCTTGGGGGGCAGACTAGCACAGATACGCAGTATTTT
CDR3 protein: CASTTSLGGQTSTDTQYF

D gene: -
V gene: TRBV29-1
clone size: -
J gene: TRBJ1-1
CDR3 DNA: TGCAGCGGAAACAGGGTGATGAACACTGAAGCTTTCTTT
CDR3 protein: CSGNRVMNTEAFF

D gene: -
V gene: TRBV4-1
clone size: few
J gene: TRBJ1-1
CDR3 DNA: TGCGCCAGCAGCCAACCAGGGAAAGTGAACACTGAAGCTTTCTTT
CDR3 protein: CASSQPGKVNTEAFF

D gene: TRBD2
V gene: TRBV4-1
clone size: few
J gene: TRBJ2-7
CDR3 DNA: TGCGCCAGCAGCCAAGCCCGCCTAGCGGGGTACGAGCAGTACTTC
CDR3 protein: CASSQARLAGYEQYF

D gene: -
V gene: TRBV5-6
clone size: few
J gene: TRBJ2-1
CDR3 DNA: TGTGCCAGCAGCTTGTGGACAAGAATAAACCGCTCCTACAATGAGCAGTTCTTC
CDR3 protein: CASSLWTRINRSYNEQFF

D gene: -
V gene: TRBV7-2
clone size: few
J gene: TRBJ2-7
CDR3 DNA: TGTGCCAGCAACGACGGTGCCTACGAGCAGTACTTC
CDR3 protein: CASNDGAYEQYF

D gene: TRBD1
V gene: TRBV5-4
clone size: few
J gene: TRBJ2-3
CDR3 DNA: TGTGCCAGCAGCCTGGGGACAGGGGTGGGAGATACGCAGTATTTT
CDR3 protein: CASSLGTGVGDTQYF

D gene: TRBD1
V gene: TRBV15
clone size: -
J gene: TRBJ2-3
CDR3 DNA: TGTGCCACCAGCAGAGATGATGTAACAGGGGGCACAGATACGCAGTATTTT
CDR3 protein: CATSRDDVTGGTDTQYF

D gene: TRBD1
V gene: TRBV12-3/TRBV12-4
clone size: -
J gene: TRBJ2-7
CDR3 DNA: TGTGCCAGCAGTTCCTGGGACAGGGGAGAGACCTACGAGCAGTACTTC
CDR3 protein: CASSSWDRGETYEQYF

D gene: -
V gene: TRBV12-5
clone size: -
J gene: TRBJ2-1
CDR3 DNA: TGTGCTAGTGGTAGGGGCAATGAGCAGTTCTTC
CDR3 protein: CASGRGNEQFF

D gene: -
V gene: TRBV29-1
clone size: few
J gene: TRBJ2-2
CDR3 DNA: TGCAGCGTTTCAGGACTGGCAACACCGAACACCGGGGAGCTGTTTTTT
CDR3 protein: CSVSGLATPNTGELFF